The 5 T cell receptor beta chains in this list originate from one sample, sequenced in a study of early T cells in non-severe SARS-CoV-2 infection. TCRdb re-called the 5' RACE reads with MiXCR, one entry per CDR3 protein. The data show tens of thousands of distinct CDR3 sequences, under 15% seen once. The sequenced sample was whole blood, obtained at baseline. These TCRs come from an adult who was a healthcare worker with PCR-confirmed SARS-CoV-2 infection or an uninfected control (not recorded which).

J is TRBJ2-7 and V is TRBV7-9, with 7 bases matching TRBD1. The CDR3 totals 13 residues. CDR1 is SEHNR and CDR2 is FQNEAQ in the germline V gene (reference sequence). V gave up 1 base and J gave up 7 bases; unmatched junction bases: 4. In nucleotides, the CDR3 is TGTGCCAGCAGCTTAGGGGGGACAGTGGAGCAGTACTTC. Translated: CASSLGGTVEQYF.

This clonotype turned up a few times. The chain carries TRBV3-1 and TRBJ1-2, with D possibly being TRBD1 (6 bases). In germline, CDR1 is LGHDT, CDR2 YNNKEL (reference sequence). CDR3 size: 15 residues. V lost 4 bases, J lost 2 bases, and 14 bases lay in between. The chain's CDR3 is CASSRRGPRNYGYTF. The DNA of the CDR3 is TGTGCCAGCAGCCGACGGGGGCCGAGGAACTATGGCTACACCTTC.

This clonotype was observed many times. The chain uses TRBV28 and TRBJ1-2, with D possibly matching TRBD1 (6 bases). This CDR3 is 13 amino acids long. Trimming removed 7 bases at V and 8 bases at J, with 17 bases between. Germline lookup yields CDR1 MDHEN and CDR2 SYDVKM. CDR3 coding DNA: TGTGCCAGCACCACCTGGGGGGCGATCGGCTACACCTTC. As protein: CASTTWGAIGYTF.

Many counts were recorded for this clonotype. The J gene is TRBJ1-2, the V gene TRBV7-9; TRBD1 matches 8 bases. The CDR3 totals 14 residues. Germline CDR1 is SEHNR and CDR2 is FQNEAQ (reference sequence). V lost 5 bases, J lost 8 bases, and 10 bases stayed unmatched. CDR3 residues: CASSPSPQGGGYTF. The CDR3 DNA is TGTGCCAGCAGCCCTTCCCCACAGGGGGGGGGCTACACCTTC. Full variable domain (outside the CDR3, taken from reference TRBV7-9 and TRBJ1-2): DTGVSQNPRHKITKRGQNVTFRCDPISEHNRLYWYRQTLGQGPEFLTYFQNEAQLEKSRLLSDRFSAERPKGSFSTLEIQRTEQGDSAMYLCASSPSPQGGGYTFGSGTRLTVV.

The chain is built from TRBV2 and TRBJ1-1; D perhaps matches TRBD1 (6 bases). Germline V gene data show CDR1 as SNHLY and CDR2 as FYNNEI. Trimming cost V 8 bases and J 0 bases, with 19 bases left between them. The CDR3 is made up of 16 amino acids. The CDR3 spells CASDDASGQMNTEAFF. For the CDR3, the DNA is TGTGCCAGCGACGATGCTTCAGGACAGATGAACACTGAAGCTTTCTTT.